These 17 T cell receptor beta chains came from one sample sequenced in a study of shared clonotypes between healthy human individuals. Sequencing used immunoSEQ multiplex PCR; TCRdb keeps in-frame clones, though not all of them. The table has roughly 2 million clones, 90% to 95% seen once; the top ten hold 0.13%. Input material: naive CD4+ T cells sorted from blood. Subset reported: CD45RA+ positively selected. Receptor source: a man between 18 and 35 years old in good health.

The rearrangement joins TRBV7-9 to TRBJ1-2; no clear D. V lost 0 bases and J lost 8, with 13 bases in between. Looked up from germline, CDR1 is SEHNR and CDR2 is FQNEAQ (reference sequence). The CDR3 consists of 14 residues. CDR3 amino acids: CASSLAVLEVGYTF. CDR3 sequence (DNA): TGTGCCAGCAGCTTAGCTGTTTTAGAGGTCGGCTACACCTTC.

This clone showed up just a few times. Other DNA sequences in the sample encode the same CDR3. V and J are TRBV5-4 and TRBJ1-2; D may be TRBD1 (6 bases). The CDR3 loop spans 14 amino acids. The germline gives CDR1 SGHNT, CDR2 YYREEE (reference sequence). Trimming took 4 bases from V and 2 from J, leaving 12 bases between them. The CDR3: CASSLIGQNYGYTF. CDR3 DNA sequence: TGTGCCAGCAGCCTTATTGGACAGAACTATGGCTACACCTTC.

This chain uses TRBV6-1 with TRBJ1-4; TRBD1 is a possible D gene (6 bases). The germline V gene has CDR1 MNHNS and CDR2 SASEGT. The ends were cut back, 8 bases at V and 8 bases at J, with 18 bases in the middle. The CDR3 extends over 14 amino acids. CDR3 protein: CASGKPGEAEKLFF. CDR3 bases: TGTGCCAGCGGTAAACCAGGGGAGGCGGAAAAACTGTTTTTT.

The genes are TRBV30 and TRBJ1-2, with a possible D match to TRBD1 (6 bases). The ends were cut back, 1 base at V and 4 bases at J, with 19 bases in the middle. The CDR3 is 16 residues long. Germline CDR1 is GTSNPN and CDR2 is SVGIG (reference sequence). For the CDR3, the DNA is TGTGCCTGGAGTGGGACGGGGGCGCTCAGTCGCTATGGCTACACCTTC. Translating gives CAWSGTGALSRYGYTF.

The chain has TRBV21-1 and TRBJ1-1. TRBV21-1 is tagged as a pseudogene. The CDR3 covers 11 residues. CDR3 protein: CASSKDSEAFF. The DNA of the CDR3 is TGTGCCAGCAGCAAAGATAGTGAAGCTTTCTTT.

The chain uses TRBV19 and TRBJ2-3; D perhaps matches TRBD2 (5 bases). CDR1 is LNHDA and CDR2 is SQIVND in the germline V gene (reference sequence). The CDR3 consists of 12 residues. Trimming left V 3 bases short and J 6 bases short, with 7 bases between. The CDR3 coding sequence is TGTGCCAGTAGTATCGGGAAGGATACGCAGTATTTT. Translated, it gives CASSIGKDTQYF.

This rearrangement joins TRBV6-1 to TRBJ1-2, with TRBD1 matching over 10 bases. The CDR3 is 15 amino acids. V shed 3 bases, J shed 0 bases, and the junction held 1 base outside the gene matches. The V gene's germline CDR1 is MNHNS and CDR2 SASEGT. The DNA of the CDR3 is TGTGCCAGCAGTGAGGGACAGGGGACTAACTATGGCTACACCTTC. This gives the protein CASSEGQGTNYGYTF.

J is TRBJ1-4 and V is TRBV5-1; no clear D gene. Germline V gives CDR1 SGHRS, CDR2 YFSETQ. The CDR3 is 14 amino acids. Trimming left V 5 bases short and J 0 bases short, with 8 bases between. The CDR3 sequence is CASREASTNEKLFF. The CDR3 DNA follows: TGCGCCAGCAGGGAAGCCTCAACTAATGAAAAACTGTTTTTT.

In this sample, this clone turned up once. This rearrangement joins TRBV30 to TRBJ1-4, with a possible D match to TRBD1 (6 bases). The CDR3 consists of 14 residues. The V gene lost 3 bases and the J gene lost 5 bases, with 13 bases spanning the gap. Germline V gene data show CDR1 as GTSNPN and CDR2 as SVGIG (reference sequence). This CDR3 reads CAWSLQGINEKLFF. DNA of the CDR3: TGTGCCTGGAGCCTACAGGGTATCAATGAAAAACTGTTTTTT.

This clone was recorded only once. The CDR3 loop reads CASSIAGRGRVYNEQFF. CDR3 sequence (DNA): TGTGCCAGTAGTATAGCTGGCAGGGGTCGGGTCTACAATGAGCAGTTCTTC. The gene calls are TRBV19 and TRBJ2-1, with D maybe TRBD1 (6 bases). CDR3 length equals 17 residues. Trimming took off 1 base at V and 3 bases at J, with 16 bases between the two ends. Germline V lookup: CDR1 LNHDA, CDR2 SQIVND (reference sequence).

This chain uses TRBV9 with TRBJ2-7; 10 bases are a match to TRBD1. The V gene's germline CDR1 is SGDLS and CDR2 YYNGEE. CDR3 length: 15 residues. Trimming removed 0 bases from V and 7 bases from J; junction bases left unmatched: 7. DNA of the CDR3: TGTGCCAGCAGCGTAGTTGGGACAGGGGCCGGGGAGCAGTACTTC. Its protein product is CASSVVGTGAGEQYF.

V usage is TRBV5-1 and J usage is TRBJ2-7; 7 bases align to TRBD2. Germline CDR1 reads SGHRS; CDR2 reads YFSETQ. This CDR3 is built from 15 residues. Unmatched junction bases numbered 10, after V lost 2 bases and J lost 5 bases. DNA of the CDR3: TGCGCCAGCAGCTTATTGGGTTCGGGGGGAAACGAGCAGTACTTC. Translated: CASSLLGSGGNEQYF.

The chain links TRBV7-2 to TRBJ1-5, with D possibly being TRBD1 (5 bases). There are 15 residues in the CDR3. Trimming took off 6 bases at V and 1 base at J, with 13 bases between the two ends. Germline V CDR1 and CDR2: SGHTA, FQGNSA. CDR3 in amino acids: CASSSVGGSNQPQHF. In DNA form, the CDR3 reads TGTGCCAGCAGTTCGGTGGGGGGAAGCAATCAGCCCCAGCATTTT.

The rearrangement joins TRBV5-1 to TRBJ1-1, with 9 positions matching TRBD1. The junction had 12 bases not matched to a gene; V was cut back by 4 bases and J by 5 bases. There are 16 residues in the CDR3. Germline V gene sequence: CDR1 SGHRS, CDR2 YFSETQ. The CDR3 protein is CASSPRTGQGKTEAFF. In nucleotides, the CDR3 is TGCGCCAGCAGCCCACGTACGGGACAGGGAAAAACTGAAGCTTTCTTT. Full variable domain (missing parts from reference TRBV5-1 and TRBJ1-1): KAGVTQTPRYLIKTRGQQVTLSCSPISGHRSVSWYQQTPGQGLQFLFEYFSETQRNKGNFPGRFSGRQFSNSRSEMNVSTLELGDSALYLCASSPRTGQGKTEAFFGQGTRLTVV.

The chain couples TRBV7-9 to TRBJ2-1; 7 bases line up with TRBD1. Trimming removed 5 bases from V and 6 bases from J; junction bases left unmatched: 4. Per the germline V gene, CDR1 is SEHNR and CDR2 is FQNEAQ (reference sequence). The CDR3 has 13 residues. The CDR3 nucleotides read TGTGCCAGCAGCCGGGACAGTCCCAATGAGCAGTTCTTC. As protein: CASSRDSPNEQFF.

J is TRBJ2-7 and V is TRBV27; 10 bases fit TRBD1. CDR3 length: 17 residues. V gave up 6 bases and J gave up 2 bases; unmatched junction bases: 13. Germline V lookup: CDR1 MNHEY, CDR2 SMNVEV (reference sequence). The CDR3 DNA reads TGTGCCAGCAGCCGACGGCACGGACAGGGGGACGCCTACGAGCAGTACTTC. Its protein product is CASSRRHGQGDAYEQYF.

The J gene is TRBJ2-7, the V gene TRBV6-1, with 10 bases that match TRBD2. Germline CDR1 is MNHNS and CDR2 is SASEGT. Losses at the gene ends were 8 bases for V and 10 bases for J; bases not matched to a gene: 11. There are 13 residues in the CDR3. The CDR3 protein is CASGGLANPTQYF. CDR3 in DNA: TGTGCCAGCGGGGGACTAGCGAACCCAACTCAGTACTTC.